The TCR beta chain described here comes from a study of shared clonotypes between healthy human individuals. As defined, naive CD8 cells were CD45RO-negative and positively selected for CCR7, with terminally differentiated effector memory CD45RA+ cells excluded. Notes on this clone: Other DNA sequences of this sample code for an identical CDR3.

V dropped 6 bases and J dropped 5 bases, with 13 bases sitting between them. The CDR3 sequence is 13 residues long. Germline V gene sequence: CDR1 MNHEY, CDR2 SMNVEV (reference sequence). Measured with immunoSEQ multiplex PCR; TCRdb has only the in-frame clones, and not every one. The profile shows millions of clones, about 92% of them singletons. The source is a man between 18 and 35 years old in good health. Some clones in this sample may be carry-over from other donors' samples. The J gene is TRBJ2-5, the V gene TRBV27; TRBD2 might be the D (5 bases). Sequencing used naive CD8+ T cells from PBMCs. The CDR3 bases are TGTGCCAGCAGCCCCCGGGGTCGGGAGACCCAGTACTTC. Protein product: CASSPRGRETQYF.